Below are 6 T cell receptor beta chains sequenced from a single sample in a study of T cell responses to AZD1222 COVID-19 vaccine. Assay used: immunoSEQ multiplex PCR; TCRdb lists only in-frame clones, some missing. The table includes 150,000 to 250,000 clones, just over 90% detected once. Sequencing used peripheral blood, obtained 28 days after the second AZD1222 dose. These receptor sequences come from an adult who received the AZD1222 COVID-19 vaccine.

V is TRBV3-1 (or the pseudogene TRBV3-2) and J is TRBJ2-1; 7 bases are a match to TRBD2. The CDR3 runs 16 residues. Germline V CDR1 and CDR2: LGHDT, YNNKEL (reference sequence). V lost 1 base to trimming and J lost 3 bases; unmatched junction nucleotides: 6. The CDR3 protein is CASSQAGGRGYNEQFF. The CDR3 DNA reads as TGTGCCAGCAGCCAAGCAGGTGGGAGGGGCTACAATGAGCAGTTCTTC.

The CDR3 region has the DNA TGTGCCACCAGCCTGCGCGGGCAGGGGAGTTACAATGAGCAGTTCTTC. This translates into CATSLRGQGSYNEQFF. The J gene is TRBJ2-1, the V gene TRBV15; D may be TRBD1 (6 bases). The CDR3 spans 16 residues. Germline V CDR1 and CDR2: LNHNV, YYDKDF (reference sequence). Trimming stripped 5 bases from V and 4 bases from J, with 18 bases between.

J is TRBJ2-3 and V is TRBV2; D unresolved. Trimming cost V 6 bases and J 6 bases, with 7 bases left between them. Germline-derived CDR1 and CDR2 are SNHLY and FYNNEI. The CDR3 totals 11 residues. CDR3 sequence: CASSPRDTQYF. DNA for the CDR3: TGTGCCAGCAGCCCCCGGGATACGCAGTATTTT.

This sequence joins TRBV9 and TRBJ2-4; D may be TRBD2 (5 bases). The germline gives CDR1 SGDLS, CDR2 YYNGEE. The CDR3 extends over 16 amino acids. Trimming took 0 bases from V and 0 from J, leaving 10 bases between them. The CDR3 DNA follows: TGTGCCAGCAGCGTAGGGGAGCAGCTAGCCAAAAACATTCAGTACTTC. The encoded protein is CASSVGEQLAKNIQYF.

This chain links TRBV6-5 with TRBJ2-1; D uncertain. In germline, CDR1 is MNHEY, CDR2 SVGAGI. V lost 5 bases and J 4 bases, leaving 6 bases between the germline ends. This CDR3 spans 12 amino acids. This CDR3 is CASSPIYNEQFF. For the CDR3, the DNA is TGTGCCAGCAGTCCTATATACAATGAGCAGTTCTTC.

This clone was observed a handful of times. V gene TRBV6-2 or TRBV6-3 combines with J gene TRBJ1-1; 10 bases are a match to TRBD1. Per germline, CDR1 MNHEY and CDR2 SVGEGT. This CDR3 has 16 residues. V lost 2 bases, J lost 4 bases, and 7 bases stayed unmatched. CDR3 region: CASSYETGGAGTEAFF. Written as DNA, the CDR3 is TGTGCCAGCAGTTACGAGACAGGGGGCGCGGGCACTGAAGCTTTCTTT.